The 27 T cell receptor beta chains below were found in one sample sequenced in a study of shared clonotypes between healthy human individuals. TCRdb's copy holds only in-frame clones and misses some; the assay was immunoSEQ multiplex PCR. The sample shows approximately 810,000 clones, approximately 92% of them seen only once. CD8 cells classed as naive were CD45RO-negative and positively selected for CCR7, excluding terminally differentiated effector memory CD45RA+ cells. Sequenced sample: naive CD8+ T cells sorted from blood. The source is a man under 40 in good health.

This chain connects TRBV7-2 to TRBJ2-7; D remains ambiguous. This CDR3 contains 13 residues. V lost 3 bases and J 3 bases, leaving 9 bases between the germline ends. Germline CDR1 reads SGHTA; CDR2 reads FQGNSA. CDR3 DNA sequence: TGTGCCAGCAGCTTCTCTTATGGCTACGAGCAGTACTTC. This translates into CASSFSYGYEQYF.

This clone appeared once. V gene TRBV28 combines with J gene TRBJ1-5, with a tentative D call TRBD1 (5 bases). CDR1 MDHEN and CDR2 SYDVKM come from the germline V gene. The V and J ends lost 2 bases and 10 bases respectively, with 15 bases between them. The CDR3 consists of 14 residues. CDR3 in amino acids: CASSLRGKPFPQHF. CDR3 DNA: TGTGCCAGCAGTTTAAGGGGCAAGCCCTTCCCCCAGCATTTT.

This chain links TRBV7-8 with TRBJ2-2, with 10 bases fitting TRBD2. The CDR3 is made up of 17 amino acids. Germline V gene data show CDR1 as SGHVS and CDR2 as FQNEAQ. V dropped 2 bases and J dropped 0; count of bases not matched to a gene: 3. CDR3 in amino acids: CASSLPAGGANTGELFF. DNA of the CDR3: TGTGCCAGCAGCTTACCAGCGGGAGGGGCGAACACCGGGGAGCTGTTTTTT.

The rearrangement links TRBV12-2 to TRBJ2-1; whether TRBD2, the table's D call, matches the DNA was not checked. TRBV12-2 is a pseudogene locus. The CDR3 is made up of 17 amino acids. The CDR3 sequence: CASRRRLAGVEANEQFF. The CDR3 bases are TGTGCAAGTCGCCGGAGACTAGCGGGAGTTGAGGCTAATGAGCAGTTCTTC.

This clone appeared a few times. J is TRBJ2-2 and V is TRBV4-2; D possibly corresponds to TRBD2 (5 bases). Germline values: CDR1 LGHNA, CDR2 YNFKEQ. V lost 2 bases and J 3 bases, leaving 10 bases between the germline ends. This CDR3 is 15 amino acids long. The CDR3: CASSQSRAYTGELFF. The CDR3, as DNA: TGTGCCAGCAGCCAATCGCGGGCCTACACCGGGGAGCTGTTTTTT.

This chain uses TRBV15 with TRBJ2-3, with D unclear. The CDR3 is 15 residues long. Deletions cut 5 bases from V and 2 bases from J, with 14 bases between. The germline CDR1 and CDR2 sequences are LNHNV and YYDKDF (reference sequence). CDR3 sequence: CATSRLDGSTDTQYF. For the CDR3, the DNA is TGTGCCACCAGCCGATTGGACGGATCCACAGATACGCAGTATTTT.

This sequence joins TRBV12-1 and TRBJ2-3; TRBD1 is taken as the D call from the table, unchecked against the DNA. TRBV12-1 has pseudogene status. The CDR3 runs 13 residues. CDR3 residues: CASSLTGPDTQYF. The DNA for the CDR3 is TGTGCCAGCAGCTTGACAGGGCCAGATACGCAGTATTTT.

The CDR3 region is CAEQPSGIDEQFF. The DNA of the CDR3 is TGTGCCGAGCAACCTAGCGGGATCGATGAGCAGTTCTTC. J is TRBJ2-1 and V is TRBV7-9, with 9 positions matching TRBD2. With V trimmed by 11 bases and J by 8 bases, 10 bases remained unmatched. Germline V gene lookup returns CDR1 SEHNR and CDR2 FQNEAQ (reference sequence). The CDR3 is 13 amino acids.

The chain recombines TRBV6-5 with TRBJ1-5; 9 bases align to TRBD1. The CDR3 is 14 residues long. CDR1 and CDR2 from the germline V gene are MNHEY and SVGAGI. The junction had 3 bases not matched to a gene; V was cut back by 5 bases and J by 4 bases. The chain's CDR3 is CASSPGQGNQPQHF. The CDR3 DNA sequence: TGTGCCAGCAGTCCGGGACAGGGAAATCAGCCCCAGCATTTT.

This clone was seen a few times. The chain couples TRBV14 to TRBJ1-5; D uncertain. Deletions cut 0 bases from V and 4 bases from J, with 7 bases between. Per germline, CDR1 SGHDN and CDR2 FVKESK. The CDR3 is 14 amino acids. This CDR3 is CASSQDGGNQPQHF. Written as DNA, the CDR3 is TGTGCCAGCAGCCAAGACGGAGGGAATCAGCCCCAGCATTTT.

The chain has TRBV29-1 and TRBJ2-6, with TRBD1 identical over 9 bases. The CDR3 has 15 amino acids. V shed 4 bases and J 1 base; nucleotides not matched to a gene: 2. The germline V gene encodes CDR1 SQVTM and CDR2 ANQGSEA. CDR3 DNA: TGCAGCGTTGGGGACAGGGTGTCTGGGGCCAACGTCCTGACTTTC. It specifies CSVGDRVSGANVLTF. The variable domain in full, completed from reference TRBV29-1 and TRBJ2-6, reads SAVISQKPSRDICQRGTSLTIQCQVDSQVTMMFWYRQQPGQSLTLIATANQGSEATYESGFVIDKFPISRPNLTFSTLTVSNMSPEDSSIYLCSVGDRVSGANVLTFGAGSRLTVL.

V gene TRBV10-2 combines with J gene TRBJ2-1; TRBD2 might be the D (6 bases). The CDR3 is 15 amino acids. Looked up from germline, CDR1 is WSHSY and CDR2 is SAAADI. The ends were cut back, 6 bases at V and 3 bases at J, with 15 bases in the middle. The CDR3 loop is CASRGGTPYYNEQFF. CDR3 DNA sequence: TGCGCCAGCAGGGGCGGGACCCCCTACTACAATGAGCAGTTCTTC.

This rearrangement joins TRBV4-3 to TRBJ2-4; 8 bases match TRBD2. The CDR3 has 18 amino acids. Germline CDR1 and CDR2: LGHNA and YSLEER. Unmatched junction bases numbered 7, after V lost 0 bases and J lost 0 bases. CDR3 sequence reads: CASSQDGPSGLAKNIQYF. DNA for the CDR3: TGCGCCAGCAGCCAAGATGGTCCTAGCGGGTTAGCCAAAAACATTCAGTACTTC.

The chain is built from TRBV15 and TRBJ2-7; TRBD2 matches 7 bases. The CDR3 has 15 amino acids. From germline, CDR1 is LNHNV and CDR2 YYDKDF (reference sequence). J lost 5 bases, V lost 3 bases, and 10 bases had no gene match. CDR3 amino acids: CATSRGEGVADEQYF. In DNA, the CDR3 is TGTGCCACCAGCAGGGGGGAGGGAGTTGCCGACGAGCAGTACTTC.

The chain joins TRBV16 to TRBJ2-1; possibly TRBD1 for D (5 bases). Germline-derived CDR1 and CDR2 are KGHSY and FQNENV. Trimming took 0 bases from V and 5 from J, leaving 11 bases between them. This CDR3 region has 15 residues. The DNA for the CDR3 is TGTGCCAGCAGCCAATCAGGGGTGGTTCACAATGAGCAGTTCTTC. It is translated as CASSQSGVVHNEQFF. The full variable domain, rest sourced from reference TRBV16 and TRBJ2-1, is GEEVAQTPKHLVRGEGQKAKLYCAPIKGHSYVFWYQQVLKNEFKFLISFQNENVFDETGMPKERFSAKCLPNSPCSLEIQATKLEDSAVYFCASSQSGVVHNEQFFGPGTRLTVL.

The CDR3 DNA sequence: TGTGCCAGCAGCTGGTCGGGTAGCGGGACGCCAGATACGCAGTATTTT. It yields the protein CASSWSGSGTPDTQYF. The chain employs TRBV5-4 and TRBJ2-3; 8 bases align to TRBD2. Losses at the gene ends were 3 bases for V and 4 bases for J; bases not matched to a gene: 10. Germline loops: CDR1 SGHNT, CDR2 YYREEE (reference sequence). The CDR3 is 16 residues long.

CDR3 nucleotide sequence: TGTGCCACCAGCAGAGGCCCGGGACTAGCGGGAGACCACGAGCAGTACTTC. Its translation is CATSRGPGLAGDHEQYF. This chain links TRBV15 with TRBJ2-7; 14 positions agree with TRBD2. CDR1 LNHNV and CDR2 YYDKDF come from the germline V gene (reference sequence). Trimming took 1 base from V and 5 from J; bases not matched to a gene: 7. The CDR3 sequence is 17 residues long.

This clone has a single count. The chain carries TRBV12-1 and TRBJ1-2. TRBV12-1 is noted as a pseudogene. The CDR3 consists of 14 residues. As DNA, the CDR3 is TGTGCCAGCAGCTTTGATCTGGCGCGGCATGGCTACACCTTC. This translates into CASSFDLARHGYTF.

The chain links TRBV2 to TRBJ1-5; no firm D call. Trimming removed 2 bases from V and 6 bases from J, with 2 bases in between. The CDR3 has 11 residues. Germline-derived CDR1 and CDR2 are SNHLY and FYNNEI. The CDR3 DNA reads TGTGCCAGCAGTGAAAGTCAGCCCCAGCATTTT. Amino acids: CASSESQPQHF.

The J gene is TRBJ2-1, the V gene TRBV6-6, with no clear D. V lost 8 bases and J 9 bases, leaving 8 bases between the germline ends. Germline V gene sequence: CDR1 MNHNY, CDR2 SVGAGI (reference sequence). This CDR3 is built from 10 residues. The CDR3 DNA follows: TGTGCCAGCGGGTTCGGTGAGCAGTTCTTC. Translated: CASGFGEQFF.

As DNA, the CDR3 is TGTGCCTCTAAATTACGGGGGGGGCGCCCTGGAAACACCATATATTTT. This sequence encodes CASKLRGGRPGNTIYF. The chain couples TRBV28 to TRBJ1-3; possible D gene TRBD1, 6 bases. This CDR3 has 16 residues. Trimming stripped 11 bases from V and 2 bases from J, with 22 bases between. Germline V gene lookup returns CDR1 MDHEN and CDR2 SYDVKM.

The chain couples TRBV7-6 to TRBJ1-2; 8 positions match TRBD1. Germline values: CDR1 SGHVS, CDR2 FNYEAQ. The CDR3 has 14 amino acids. Losses at the gene ends were 5 bases for V and 3 bases for J; bases not matched to a gene: 5. CDR3 in amino acids: CASSPGQGDYGYTF. Here the CDR3 DNA reads TGTGCCAGCAGCCCCGGACAGGGCGACTATGGCTACACCTTC.

This chain connects TRBV6-5 to TRBJ2-7, with TRBD2 matching over 7 bases. Germline-derived CDR1 and CDR2 are MNHEY and SVGAGI. This CDR3 is 12 amino acids long. The trim removed 8 bases at V and 4 bases at J, leaving 5 bases unmatched. The CDR3 sequence is CASGDSGYEQYF. CDR3 coding DNA: TGTGCCAGCGGGGATAGCGGGTACGAGCAGTACTTC.

The genes are TRBV7-6 and TRBJ2-1, with D possibly TRBD2 on 6 matching bases. The CDR3 extends over 13 amino acids. Germline lookup yields CDR1 SGHVS and CDR2 FNYEAQ. Trimming took 5 bases from V and 7 from J, leaving 12 bases between them. This chain's CDR3 is CASSNRDFNEQFF. CDR3 nucleotides: TGTGCCAGCAGCAACCGGGACTTTAATGAGCAGTTCTTC. Full variable domain (remainder filled in from reference TRBV7-6 and TRBJ2-1): GAGVSQSPRYKVTKRGQDVALRCDPISGHVSLYWYRQALGQGPEFLTYFNYEAQQDKSGLPNDRFSAERPEGSISTLTIQRTEQRDSAMYRCASSNRDFNEQFFGPGTRLTVL.

A remark on this clone: Other DNA sequences of this sample code for an identical CDR3. The chain has TRBV18 and TRBJ2-3, with 10 bases fitting TRBD2. Germline assignment: CDR1 KGHSH and CDR2 LQKENI. This CDR3 is 15 amino acids long. After removal of 6 bases from V and 1 base from J, the junction contained 4 bases not matched to a gene. The DNA of the CDR3 is TGTGCCAGCTCTCCCGGGACTAGCGGCACAGATACGCAGTATTTT. Translating gives CASSPGTSGTDTQYF.

Regarding this clone: Other DNA sequences in the same sample also yield this CDR3. V and J are TRBV5-4 and TRBJ2-7, with TRBD1 matching over 7 bases. After removal of 4 bases from V and 3 bases from J, the junction contained 7 bases not matched to a gene. Germline CDR1 SGHNT, CDR2 YYREEE (reference sequence). The CDR3 extends over 14 amino acids. The CDR3 here is CASSDRDRRYEQYF. Written as DNA, the CDR3 is TGTGCCAGCAGCGACCGGGACAGACGCTACGAGCAGTACTTC.

V usage is TRBV14 and J usage is TRBJ1-2; no definite D call. The ends were cut back, 2 bases at V and 5 bases at J, with 15 bases in the middle. This CDR3 is built from 15 residues. CDR1 and CDR2 from the germline V gene are SGHDN and FVKESK. Written as DNA, the CDR3 is TGTGCCAGCAGCCAATATTCGTGGTCCTATTATGGCTACACCTTC. Its translation: CASSQYSWSYYGYTF.